Sequencing of this T cell receptor (beta chain) was carried out in a study of T cell responses to AZD1222 COVID-19 vaccine. The assay was immunoSEQ multiplex PCR, and TCRdb's table has in-frame clones only and misses some. The sample has 100,000 to 150,000 clones; about 90% are singletons. The receptor's source is an adult in good health. The source was peripheral blood, collected on day 0 of AZD1222 vaccination.

The DNA for the CDR3 is TGTGCCAGCAGCCAAGGCCAGAATAGCAATCAGCCCCAGCATTTT. Protein product: CASSQGQNSNQPQHF. The rearrangement links TRBV3-1 (or the pseudogene TRBV3-2) to TRBJ1-5; D is ambiguous. V dropped 1 base and J dropped 0 bases, with 7 bases sitting between them. This CDR3 has 15 residues. Germline lookup yields CDR1 LGHDT and CDR2 YNNKEL (reference sequence).